Listed below are T cell receptor beta chains from one sample, sequenced in a study of cytomegalovirus exposure and HLA in healthy donors. Sequencing was performed with immunoSEQ multiplex PCR; in TCRdb, only in-frame clones are kept and a portion is missing. The sample contains 250,000 to 350,000 clones, under 90% of which appear only once. The specimen sequenced was PBMCs. The receptors originated from a girl aged 2 to 10 in good health and CMV-seronegative. Both conserved end residues are part of each CDR3. The D gene is left open where the match is weak. Size is stated for part of the rows, as once, few or many counts, or as a class when the clone is expanded.

clone_size: -; v_call: TRBV15; d_call: -; j_call: TRBJ2-3; cdr3_aa: CATSRRPFTDTQYF; cdr3_nt: TGTGCCACCAGCAGGCGGCCTTTCACAGATACGCAGTATTTT
clone_size: -; v_call: TRBV7-3; d_call: TRBD1; j_call: TRBJ1-1; cdr3_aa: CASSFGTGDYTEAFF; cdr3_nt: TGTGCCAGCAGCTTTGGGACAGGGGATTATACTGAAGCTTTCTTT
clone_size: -; v_call: TRBV11-2; d_call: -; j_call: TRBJ2-2; cdr3_aa: CASRDLNTGELFF; cdr3_nt: TGTGCCAGTCGGGACTTAAACACCGGGGAGCTGTTTTTT
clone_size: -; v_call: TRBV4-2; d_call: -; j_call: TRBJ2-7; cdr3_aa: CASSQDSGTSYEQYF; cdr3_nt: TGTGCCAGCAGCCAAGATAGCGGTACCTCCTACGAGCAGTACTTC
clone_size: -; v_call: TRBV5-6; d_call: TRBD1; j_call: TRBJ1-6; cdr3_aa: CASSYMDRSSSPLHF; cdr3_nt: TGTGCCAGCAGCTATATGGACAGGTCGAGTTCACCCCTCCACTTT
clone_size: -; v_call: TRBV5-1; d_call: -; j_call: TRBJ1-2; cdr3_aa: CASSLGSYGYTF; cdr3_nt: TGCGCCAGCAGCTTGGGTAGCTATGGCTACACCTTC
clone_size: -; v_call: TRBV2; d_call: -; j_call: TRBJ1-4; cdr3_aa: CASVGGTNEKLFF; cdr3_nt: TGTGCCAGTGTGGGGGGGACTAATGAAAAACTGTTTTTT
clone_size: -; v_call: TRBV9; d_call: -; j_call: TRBJ1-2; cdr3_aa: CASSVAIPSGGYTF; cdr3_nt: TGTGCCAGCAGCGTAGCGATCCCCAGCGGGGGCTACACCTTC
clone_size: -; v_call: TRBV11-2; d_call: -; j_call: TRBJ2-7; cdr3_aa: CASSLIGQGTYEQYF; cdr3_nt: TGTGCCAGCAGCTTAATCGGTCAGGGTACCTACGAGCAGTACTTC
clone_size: -; v_call: TRBV25-1; d_call: TRBD2; j_call: TRBJ2-7; cdr3_aa: CASSEASGSFYEQYF; cdr3_nt: TGTGCCAGCAGTGAGGCTAGCGGGAGCTTCTACGAGCAGTACTTC
clone_size: -; v_call: TRBV4-2; d_call: TRBD2; j_call: TRBJ2-7; cdr3_aa: CASSQGVTSGGEQYF; cdr3_nt: TGTGCCAGCAGCCAAGGTGTAACTAGCGGCGGCGAGCAGTACTTC
clone_size: few; v_call: TRBV18; d_call: -; j_call: TRBJ1-3; cdr3_aa: CASSPRRDDTIYF; cdr3_nt: TGTGCCAGCTCACCACGCAGGGATGACACCATATATTTT
clone_size: -; v_call: TRBV7-8; d_call: -; j_call: TRBJ2-7; cdr3_aa: CASILGGGQRNGEQYF; cdr3_nt: TGTGCCAGCATCCTAGGCGGAGGGCAGCGTAATGGCGAGCAGTACTTC
clone_size: -; v_call: TRBV29-1; d_call: -; j_call: TRBJ1-1; cdr3_aa: CSVFLPLGGKVMNTEAFF; cdr3_nt: TGCAGCGTCTTCCTTCCCCTGGGGGGAAAGGTCATGAACACTGAAGCTTTCTTT
clone_size: -; v_call: TRBV9; d_call: TRBD1; j_call: TRBJ2-3; cdr3_aa: CASSEGASSSTDTQYF; cdr3_nt: TGTGCCAGCAGCGAGGGGGCTTCCTCTAGCACAGATACGCAGTATTTT
clone_size: -; v_call: TRBV5-6; d_call: TRBD2; j_call: TRBJ2-1; cdr3_aa: CASSSPLLAGVNNEQFF; cdr3_nt: TGTGCCAGCAGCTCTCCCCTCCTAGCGGGAGTTAATAATGAGCAGTTCTTC
clone_size: few; v_call: TRBV25-1; d_call: -; j_call: TRBJ1-2; cdr3_aa: CASSSTGNYGYTF; cdr3_nt: TGTGCCAGCAGTTCCACAGGGAACTATGGCTACACCTTC
clone_size: -; v_call: TRBV4-2; d_call: -; j_call: TRBJ2-3; cdr3_aa: CASSQEGPPRVADTQYF; cdr3_nt: TGTGCCAGCAGCCAAGAAGGGCCCCCGCGGGTGGCAGATACGCAGTATTTT
clone_size: -; v_call: TRBV20-1; d_call: -; j_call: TRBJ1-6; cdr3_aa: CSARSGGPLHF; cdr3_nt: TGCAGTGCTAGGAGCGGGGGTCCCCTCCACTTT
clone_size: -; v_call: TRBV9; d_call: TRBD1; j_call: TRBJ2-1; cdr3_aa: CASSTGGGPVSYNEQFF; cdr3_nt: TGTGCCAGCAGCACAGGGGGCGGACCCGTATCCTACAATGAGCAGTTCTTC